The 22 T cell receptor beta chains presented below share a single source sample, sequenced in a study of blood T cell repertoires in COVID-19. TCRdb keeps only in-frame clones here, not all; method: immunoSEQ multiplex PCR. The sample yields about 480,000 clones, about 88% seen once. Sequenced material: peripheral blood. All receptors come from a woman in her fifties or sixties with COVID-19, enrolled during active disease.

The chain joins TRBV7-6 to TRBJ1-2, with 9 bases matching TRBD1. Germline V gene sequence: CDR1 SGHVS, CDR2 FNYEAQ. V dropped 1 base and J dropped 4; count of bases not matched to a gene: 10. The CDR3 is 17 residues long. Written as DNA, the CDR3 is TGTGCCAGCAGCTTAGATGGGGGACAGGGCCTTTTCTATGGCTACACCTTC. Protein: CASSLDGGQGLFYGYTF. Looking up the rest from reference TRBV7-6 and TRBJ1-2 gives the full variable domain: GAGVSQSPRYKVTKRGQDVALRCDPISGHVSLYWYRQALGQGPEFLTYFNYEAQQDKSGLPNDRFSAERPEGSISTLTIQRTEQRDSAMYRCASSLDGGQGLFYGYTFGSGTRLTVV.

The V gene is TRBV30, the J gene TRBJ2-3; D is perhaps TRBD1 (6 bases). The germline gives CDR1 GTSNPN, CDR2 SVGIG (reference sequence). This CDR3 spans 16 amino acids. V shed 2 bases and J shed 2 bases, with 17 bases lying between them. The CDR3 DNA is TGTGCCTGGAGTAAGTGGGGGCGCATGAACACAGATACGCAGTATTTT. Translation gives CAWSKWGRMNTDTQYF.

V and J are TRBV5-1 and TRBJ2-3, with D tentatively TRBD1 (6 bases). CDR1 is SGHRS and CDR2 is YFSETQ in the germline V gene. CDR3 length equals 14 residues. Trimming stripped 7 bases from V and 2 bases from J, with 14 bases between. The CDR3 nucleotides read TGCGCCAGCTCCAGGGGCAATCCCACAGATACGCAGTATTTT. It encodes CASSRGNPTDTQYF.

This rearrangement joins TRBV30 to TRBJ1-2; perhaps TRBD1 as D (6 bases). The CDR3 loop spans 14 amino acids. V lost 3 bases and J 5 bases, leaving 16 bases between the germline ends. The germline gives CDR1 GTSNPN, CDR2 SVGIG (reference sequence). The CDR3 DNA follows: TGTGCCTGGAGCGATCCCCCTGGGACATATGGCTACACCTTC. Translating gives CAWSDPPGTYGYTF. The variable domain in full, with the rest retrieved from reference TRBV30 and TRBJ1-2, is SQTIHQWPATLVQPVGSPLSLECTVEGTSNPNLYWYRQAAGRGLQLLFYSVGIGQISSEVPQNLSASRPQDRQFILSSKKLLLSDSGFYLCAWSDPPGTYGYTFGSGTRLTVV.

The J gene is TRBJ1-1, the V gene TRBV5-4; a possible D gene is TRBD1 (6 bases). CDR1 is SGHNT, CDR2 YYREEE, per germline (reference sequence). V lost 2 bases and J lost 5, with 16 bases in between. This CDR3 spans 15 amino acids. The CDR3 is CASSFITGRGTEAFF. In DNA form, the CDR3 reads TGTGCCAGCAGCTTTATAACAGGGAGGGGGACTGAAGCTTTCTTT.

Comments on this clone: Mismatch with germline at one junction end may stem from a read error. The same CDR3 can be traced to other DNA sequences in this sample. This chain connects TRBV12-3 or TRBV12-4 to TRBJ1-2; 9 nucleotides match TRBD1. There are 13 residues in the CDR3. This chain's CDR3 is CASSSDRGYGYTF. The CDR3 DNA reads as TGTGCTAGCAGTTCGGACAGGGGCTATGGCTACACCTTC.

The chain joins TRBV3-1 (or the pseudogene TRBV3-2) to TRBJ2-2; 11 nucleotides agree with TRBD2. V shed 4 bases, J shed 6 bases, and the junction held 16 bases outside the gene matches. From germline, CDR1 is LGHDT and CDR2 YNNKEL (reference sequence). The CDR3 runs to 19 residues. CDR3 sequence reads: CASSRRQSGLAVTPGELFF. The DNA for the CDR3 is TGTGCCAGCAGCCGCCGACAGTCGGGACTAGCGGTAACGCCCGGGGAGCTGTTTTTT.

The genes are TRBV2 and TRBJ1-5, with 9 bases identical to TRBD1. Germline CDR1 and CDR2: SNHLY and FYNNEI. The CDR3 has 14 amino acids. V lost 4 bases and J lost 5; bases outside the gene matches: 3. The CDR3 loop reads CASSGDRDYQPQHF. The CDR3 region has the DNA TGTGCCAGCAGTGGGGACAGGGACTATCAGCCCCAGCATTTT. Looking up the rest from reference TRBV2 and TRBJ1-5 gives the full variable domain: EPEVTQTPSHQVTQMGQEVILRCVPISNHLYFYWYRQILGQKVEFLVSFYNNEISEKSEIFDDQFSVERPDGSNFTLKIRSTKLEDSAMYFCASSGDRDYQPQHFGDGTRLSIL.

The chain couples TRBV12-5 to TRBJ1-5; D gene uncertain. Germline CDR1 LGHNT, CDR2 FRNRAP. This CDR3 comprises 17 residues. V lost 7 bases to trimming and J lost 0 bases, with 19 bases between them. The DNA of the CDR3 is TGTGCTAGTGACATAGAGCGGCCGACGTATAGCAATCAGCCCCAGCATTTT. Residues: CASDIERPTYSNQPQHF.

CDR3 in DNA: TGCAGCGCTGGGCGAAGTAGTGATGGCACCGGGGAGCTGTTTTTT. Translation gives CSAGRSSDGTGELFF. The rearrangement uses TRBV29-1 and TRBJ2-2; D is unclear. The V end was cut by 7 bases, the J end by 4 bases, with 19 bases between. There are 15 residues in the CDR3. CDR1 SQVTM and CDR2 ANQGSEA come from the germline V gene.

This chain connects TRBV19 to TRBJ1-2; no firm D call. With 6 bases removed from V and 4 bases from J, the gap between germline ends came to 24 bases. Germline assignment: CDR1 LNHDA and CDR2 SQIVND (reference sequence). The CDR3 sequence is 17 residues long. CDR3 region: CASSTDTQGSESYGYTF. The CDR3 nucleotides are TGTGCCAGTAGCACAGACACCCAAGGATCAGAGTCCTATGGCTACACCTTC.

This clone was counted a few times. This chain joins TRBV10-1 and TRBJ2-3, with D tentatively TRBD1 (5 bases). Germline CDR1 reads WNHNN; CDR2 reads SYGVQD (reference sequence). V was clipped by 4 bases and J by 3 bases, with 8 bases between them. This CDR3 spans 13 amino acids. The CDR3 DNA follows: TGCGCCAGCAGTGGAAGGGGAACAGATACGCAGTATTTT. Its translation: CASSGRGTDTQYF.

V is TRBV18 and J is TRBJ1-1; 11 bases are shared with TRBD1. Germline trimming cut 3 bases from V and 0 bases from J; bases unmatched to any gene: 3. Germline V gene sequence: CDR1 KGHSH, CDR2 LQKENI. This CDR3 contains 16 residues. The CDR3 sequence: CASSPGQGAMNTEAFF. The DNA of the CDR3 is TGTGCCAGCTCACCCGGACAGGGGGCGATGAACACTGAAGCTTTCTTT.

J is TRBJ2-3 and V is TRBV7-2; D gene ambiguous. Germline CDR1 is SGHTA and CDR2 is FQGNSA. The V end was cut by 1 base, the J end by 1 base, with 9 bases between. The CDR3 runs 15 residues. Written as DNA, the CDR3 is TGTGCCAGCAGCTTAGAGAGGCGCGGCACAGATACGCAGTATTTT. Its protein product is CASSLERRGTDTQYF.

The rearrangement uses TRBV5-4 and TRBJ1-1; 11 positions agree with TRBD1. The junction had 4 bases not matched to a gene; V was cut back by 3 bases and J by 0 bases. The CDR3 contains 16 residues. Germline-derived CDR1 and CDR2 are SGHNT and YYREEE (reference sequence). CDR3 amino acids: CASSWGDRGMNTEAFF. CDR3 sequence (DNA): TGTGCCAGCAGCTGGGGGGACAGGGGGATGAACACTGAAGCTTTCTTT.

The V gene is TRBV12-5, the J gene TRBJ2-7; tentative D call: TRBD1 (6 bases). The germline gives CDR1 LGHNT, CDR2 FRNRAP. V was clipped by 0 bases and J by 5 bases, with 11 bases between them. This CDR3 region has 14 residues. The CDR3 sequence is CASGLVQGGHEQYF. The DNA of the CDR3 is TGTGCTAGTGGTTTGGTACAGGGCGGACACGAGCAGTACTTC.

This clone came up once. The chain employs TRBV5-1 and TRBJ1-6; TRBD1 matches 10 bases. This CDR3 spans 17 amino acids. Germline V gene lookup returns CDR1 SGHRS and CDR2 YFSETQ. The V gene end was trimmed by 0 bases and the J gene end by 8 bases; junction bases not matched to a gene: 8. Here the CDR3 reads CASSLARDRGRDSPLHF. The DNA of the CDR3 is TGCGCCAGCAGCTTGGCCCGGGACAGGGGAAGGGATTCACCCCTCCACTTT.

The rearrangement joins TRBV7-8 to TRBJ1-1, with D possibly TRBD1 on 5 matching bases. Trimming cost V 6 bases and J 1 base, with 15 bases left between them. This CDR3 comprises 15 residues. Germline values: CDR1 SGHVS, CDR2 FQNEAQ. The CDR3 DNA sequence: TGTGCCAGCAGGTCATACCTCGGGGGGAACACTGAAGCTTTCTTT. It yields the protein CASRSYLGGNTEAFF.

The gene calls are TRBV7-6 and TRBJ2-1; a weak D match, TRBD2 (6 bases). V dropped 1 base and J dropped 4 bases, with 11 bases sitting between them. This CDR3 has 15 amino acids. Germline CDR1 SGHVS, CDR2 FNYEAQ. In DNA, the CDR3 is TGTGCCAGCAGCTTAGATGGTAGCGGATACAATGAGCAGTTCTTC. Translating gives CASSLDGSGYNEQFF.

The chain recombines TRBV9 with TRBJ1-6; 9 bases are shared with TRBD1. This CDR3 is built from 15 residues. Looked up from germline, CDR1 is SGDLS and CDR2 is YYNGEE. The junction had 9 bases not matched to a gene; V was cut back by 3 bases and J by 11 bases. The CDR3 here is CASSAGTGRNAPLHF. CDR3 in DNA: TGTGCCAGCAGCGCGGGGACAGGGAGGAATGCACCCCTCCACTTT.

The CDR3 coding sequence is TGTGCCAGTAGTATTAAAGCTCCAGGACAGAGCAATCAGCCCCAGCATTTT. As protein: CASSIKAPGQSNQPQHF. The rearrangement links TRBV19 to TRBJ1-5; D is possibly TRBD1 (6 bases). The V gene lost 3 bases and the J gene lost 1 base, with 16 bases spanning the gap. Germline CDR1 reads LNHDA; CDR2 reads SQIVND (reference sequence). The CDR3 is 17 amino acids.

The V and J genes are TRBV9 and TRBJ2-7, with 7 bases lining up with TRBD2. CDR1 and CDR2 from the germline V gene are SGDLS and YYNGEE. V gave up 0 bases and J gave up 7 bases; unmatched junction bases: 7. CDR3 size: 14 residues. The CDR3 nucleotides read TGTGCCAGCAGCGTAGGGACGGGGGGTGAGGAGCAGTACTTC. This translates into CASSVGTGGEEQYF.